The text below deals with one TCR beta chain. Its specificity is not known. These data are taken from a study of graft-versus-host responses after intestinal transplantation. Study information: Recipients had transplants, and these were multivisceral, liver-intestinal, or isolated intestinal. Following induction with anti-thymocyte globulin, all recipients were given tacrolimus and steroids for about 3 years. Broader study findings: Individuals carrying graft-donor T cell macrochimerism showed high graft-versus-host to host-versus-graft clonal ratios in allografts. After transplant, early declines in HvG clones were associated with peak levels of circulating GvH clones.

Germline V gives CDR1 WNHNN, CDR2 SYGVQD (reference sequence). The CDR3 has 17 amino acids. The J segment lost 5 bases and the V segment lost 6 bases, leaving 17 bases of the junction unmatched. The repertoire was sequenced with immunoSEQ multiplex PCR; TCRdb's copy has only in-frame clones and lacks some. The data hold 8,000 to 8,500 clones, with about 93% observed a single time. The receptor was isolated from a human patient who received an intestinal transplant, so some T cells may come from the graft donor. Sequenced material: PBMCs, taken 11 days after intestinal transplantation. V gene TRBV10-1 combines with J gene TRBJ2-7; 9 bases are a match to TRBD1. The CDR3 sequence: CASSHHGPGTGINEQYV. The CDR3 region has the DNA TGCGCCAGCAGCCACCATGGGCCCGGGACAGGGATCAACGAGCAGTACGTC.